This T cell receptor beta chain derives from a study of long-term antiretroviral therapy in people with HIV. Samples were assayed with immunoSEQ v3.0 at survey level. Researchers set sequencing to target roughly 40,000-50,000 T-cell genomes per sample. TCRdb keeps only in-frame clones here, not all; method: immunoSEQ multiplex PCR. This table has 25,000 or so clones, about 86% appearing once. Germline V gene data show CDR1 as SGHVS and CDR2 as FQNEAQ. This CDR3 contains 14 residues. V gave up 2 bases and J gave up 7 bases, with 12 bases separating them. Points on this clone: Its antigen is as yet unknown.

Study-wide findings and caveats: Dominating the repertoire at all time points were the clones that expanded before ART.

Each HIV-infected participant was given treatment in the United States. V gene TRBV7-8 combines with J gene TRBJ1-5; D unresolved. The TCR sequence derives from a man aged 18 to 30 with HIV. Material: unsorted PBMCs, obtained 3 years after starting antiretroviral therapy. CDR3 region: CASSLNSAKQPQHF. The CDR3 DNA sequence: TGTGCCAGCAGCTTAAATAGTGCTAAGCAGCCCCAGCATTTT.